Following are 12 T cell receptor beta chains from one sample sequenced in a study of regulatory T cells in long-lasting Graves disease. CDR3-region Arm-PCR and iRepertoire HTBI primers produced the TCR beta libraries. TCRdb fed the multiplex PCR reads into MiXCR, producing one record per CDR3 protein. The top ten hold approximately 7.8% of the sample, which has roughly 410,000 distinct CDR3 sequences, 15% seen once. The time point: newly diagnosed GD, antithyroid drugs for less than 3 months. The TCR library used RNA extracted from PBMCs. These sequences were also reported in another study, on T cells in Graves' hyperthyroidism and ophthalmopathy.

Specimen: peripheral blood mononuclear cells (PBMCs), collected at new diagnosis, from a patient treated with antithyroid drugs. The receptors shown here come from a woman aged 40 to 50 with Graves disease.

This clonotype was counted between two and nine times. This rearrangement joins TRBV18 to TRBJ2-1; TRBD1 is a possible D gene (5 bases). CDR1 and CDR2 (germline): KGHSH, LQKENI. Trimming left V 3 bases short and J 8 bases short, with 14 bases between. This CDR3 is built from 14 residues. CDR3 in amino acids: CASSPWTQGDEQFF. The CDR3 DNA sequence: TGTGCCAGCTCACCTTGGACACAAGGGGATGAGCAGTTCTTC.

This clonotype has at least ten counts. The chain employs TRBV12-5 and TRBJ1-1, with D uncertain. This CDR3 region has 14 residues. V lost 2 bases and J lost 0, with 7 bases in between. Germline assignment: CDR1 LGHNT and CDR2 FRNRAP. CDR3 coding DNA: TGTGCTAGTGGTTTGCCAAACATGAACACTGAAGCTTTCTTT. This codes for CASGLPNMNTEAFF.

This clonotype was picked up many times. The chain couples TRBV7-9 to TRBJ2-2; D not certain. CDR1 is SEHNR, CDR2 FQNEAQ, per germline (reference sequence). The length of the CDR3 is 13 residues. V shed 3 bases and J shed 3 bases, with 5 bases lying between them. In nucleotides, the CDR3 is TGTGCCAGCAGCTTGGACCACACCGGGGAGCTGTTTTTT. Translated, it gives CASSLDHTGELFF. Complete variable domain (other parts from reference TRBV7-9 and TRBJ2-2): DTGVSQNPRHKITKRGQNVTFRCDPISEHNRLYWYRQTLGQGPEFLTYFQNEAQLEKSRLLSDRFSAERPKGSFSTLEIQRTEQGDSAMYLCASSLDHTGELFFGEGSRLTVL.

The chain carries TRBV6-2 or TRBV6-3 and TRBJ2-7; possible D gene TRBD1, 5 bases. V gave up 3 bases and J gave up 5 bases, with 20 bases separating them. This CDR3 comprises 16 residues. The V gene's germline CDR1 is MNHEY and CDR2 SVGEGT. The CDR3 DNA reads as TGTGCCAGCAGTTATCGGTGGGAAGAAGTAGGGGACGAGCAGTACTTC. Amino acids: CASSYRWEEVGDEQYF.

The genes are TRBV12-3 or TRBV12-4 and TRBJ2-1; 7 bases line up with TRBD2. V was clipped by 1 base and J by 2 bases; unmatched bases: 2. CDR3 length: 15 residues. CDR3 sequence: CASSLGAGTYNEQFF. CDR3 bases: TGTGCCAGCAGTTTAGGAGCGGGGACCTACAATGAGCAGTTCTTC.

This chain connects TRBV9 to TRBJ2-1; D may correspond to TRBD1 or TRBD2 (6 bases each). The germline V gene encodes CDR1 SGDLS and CDR2 YYNGEE. This CDR3 region has 16 residues. The ends were cut back, 4 bases at V and 3 bases at J, with 17 bases in the middle. CDR3 coding DNA: TGTGCCAGCAGCCCGGACAGCGGACTATTCTACAATGAGCAGTTCTTC. This gives the protein CASSPDSGLFYNEQFF.

At least ten counts were recorded for this clonotype. The rearrangement joins TRBV19 to TRBJ1-6, with 7 bases aligning to TRBD1. From germline, CDR1 is LNHDA and CDR2 SQIVND (reference sequence). Trimming at V came to 4 bases and at J to 6 bases, leaving 9 bases not matched to a gene. The CDR3 runs to 16 residues. The CDR3 coding sequence is TGTGCCAGTAGTAAACAGGGGAGTGTTCTTAATTCACCCCTCCACTTT. Translating it yields CASSKQGSVLNSPLHF.

This clonotype was detected ten times or more. V and J are TRBV12-5 and TRBJ2-1; tentative D call: TRBD1 (5 bases). The CDR3 runs to 12 residues. V lost 3 bases to trimming and J lost 7 bases, with 7 bases between them. Germline V gives CDR1 LGHNT, CDR2 FRNRAP. The DNA for the CDR3 is TGTGCTAGTGGTTTTTCAGGGAATGAGCAGTTCTTC. Amino acids: CASGFSGNEQFF.

This clonotype was recorded many times. V usage is TRBV18 and J usage is TRBJ2-5; D call uncertain. Germline assignment: CDR1 KGHSH and CDR2 LQKENI. The CDR3 extends over 15 amino acids. The V and J ends lost 0 bases and 4 bases respectively, with 12 bases between them. This chain's CDR3 is CASSPPSGLGETQYF. DNA for the CDR3: TGTGCCAGCTCACCACCGTCTGGGCTGGGAGAGACCCAGTACTTC.

Many counts were recorded for this clonotype. The V call is TRBV29-1, the J call TRBJ2-1; 9 nucleotides align to TRBD2. The J segment lost 5 bases and the V segment lost 3 bases, leaving 2 bases of the junction unmatched. The length of the CDR3 is 13 residues. Germline loops: CDR1 SQVTM, CDR2 ANQGSEA. CDR3 residues: CSVDRTSDNEQFF. The CDR3 nucleotides are TGCAGCGTTGATAGGACTAGCGACAATGAGCAGTTCTTC.

This clonotype was found many times. This chain uses TRBV12-3 or TRBV12-4 with TRBJ2-3; maybe TRBD2 (5 bases). V lost 3 bases to trimming and J lost 0 bases, with 13 bases between them. The CDR3 extends over 16 amino acids. The CDR3 sequence: CASSFGRDYSTDTQYF. The CDR3 DNA reads TGTGCCAGCAGTTTTGGTCGAGACTATAGCACAGATACGCAGTATTTT.

As regards this clonotype: One base separates it from a far larger clone, so it is likely a read error. The gene calls are TRBV11-1 and TRBJ2-7; 9 bases map to TRBD2. With the DNA end fitting TRBJ2-1 better, the J assignment may be wrong. Germline V CDR1 and CDR2: SGHAT, FQDESV (reference sequence). CDR3 length: 17 residues. CDR3 region: CASSLRVSGGLRNEQFF. For the CDR3, the DNA is TGTGCCAGCAGCTTAAGGGTTAGCGGGGGTCTTAGGAATGAGCAGTTCTTC.